This is a list of T cell receptor beta chains from one sample in a study of T cell changes during pregnancy in multiple sclerosis. TCRdb keeps only in-frame clones here, not all; method: immunoSEQ multiplex PCR. This table holds 75,000 to 95,000 clones, around 90% found once. Sample: peripheral blood, taken in the first trimester of pregnancy. The source is a female donor in good health, enrolled as a control in a pregnancy study. The conserved cysteine and the conserved F or W are not part of the CDR3 here. The order of the fields is D gene, V gene, J gene, CDR3 protein. A D gene is named only where the DNA matches it firmly.

TRBD1	TRBV7-3	TRBJ1-2	ASSAGTGYGYT
TRBD1	TRBV28	TRBJ1-1	ASRPTGGVGAF
NA	TRBV4-3	TRBJ1-2	ASSRGASYGYT
NA	TRBV7-2	TRBJ2-1	ASSLWAGKGYNEQF
TRBD1	TRBV4-3	TRBJ2-3	ASSQERTGADTQY
TRBD2	TRBV7-2	TRBJ2-7	ASSLGGGAYEQY
NA	TRBV11-2	TRBJ2-1	ASSLASGYNEQF
NA	TRBV14	TRBJ2-1	ASSQDAGAYNEQF
NA	TRBV6-4	TRBJ2-1	ASSESGFDEQF
NA	TRBV4-1	TRBJ2-5	ASSQEGRGSQETQY
NA	TRBV5-6	TRBJ1-1	ASSPGSTEAF
TRBD1	TRBV9	TRBJ2-7	ASSPTGLVYEQY
NA	TRBV9	TRBJ2-3	ASSYGTGFTDTQY
NA	TRBV6-5	TRBJ1-5	ASSYSRNQPQH
NA	TRBV6-5	TRBJ2-3	ASSYTAPRAYKY
TRBD1	TRBV4-3	TRBJ2-1	ASSSHRGLLNEQF
TRBD1	TRBV15	TRBJ2-1	ATSISPGQANNEQF
TRBD2	TRBV2	TRBJ2-1	ARTSAGGSYNEQF
TRBD2	TRBV5-1	TRBJ2-5	ASTQSGAGAPETQY
NA	TRBV7-2	TRBJ2-7	ASSRDTYYEQY
TRBD2	TRBV5-1	TRBJ2-1	ASSLGPVAGGLYNEQF
TRBD1	TRBV19	TRBJ1-4	ATKDRGRDEKLF
NA	TRBV5-1	TRBJ1-6	ASSLGGSSYNSPLH
NA	TRBV2	TRBJ1-1	ASRPGLPGGTEAF
TRBD1	TRBV5-6	TRBJ1-2	ASSLESRGSDT
NA	TRBV5-6	TRBJ2-4	ASSFLTSSAKNIQY
NA	TRBV20-1	TRBJ2-7	SVADTYEQY
NA	TRBV19	TRBJ1-2	ASSERAANYGYT
NA	TRBV7-3	TRBJ2-7	ASSLTAGTYEQY
NA	TRBV4-1	TRBJ1-2	ASSQEYGGPNVHGYT
TRBD1	TRBV6-1	TRBJ2-7	ASRRGQDPLIEQY
TRBD1	TRBV2	TRBJ2-5	ASRVQGDQETQY
TRBD1	TRBV7-3	TRBJ1-2	ASSLMGQGGYGYT
NA	TRBV9	TRBJ1-5	ASSVEDGQPQH
TRBD2	TRBV11-2	TRBJ2-5	ASSLETSLQETQY
TRBD1	TRBV6-5	TRBJ1-2	ASRGGDRGSGGYT
TRBD1	TRBV2	TRBJ1-6	ASTVGQGGPSPLH
NA	TRBV9	TRBJ2-7	ASSVGDNYEQY
NA	TRBV7-2	TRBJ2-4	ASTIFGSPIQY
TRBD1	TRBV4-3	TRBJ1-2	ASSQDTGTGVYGYT
TRBD1	TRBV18	TRBJ1-2	ASSPGGQGSNYGYT
NA	TRBV7-9	TRBJ1-2	ASSLADRNYGYT
TRBD1	TRBV7-9	TRBJ1-5	ASRSDRVPSPQH
NA	TRBV2	TRBJ2-7	ASLSPGYEQY
NA	TRBV4-1	TRBJ1-2	ASSQFRVSNYGYT
NA	TRBV6-1	TRBJ1-3	ASSRVSGNTIY
TRBD1	TRBV6-1	TRBJ1-1	ASSIGTAEAF
TRBD1	TRBV18	TRBJ1-2	ASSLQGDYGYT
NA	TRBV4-3	TRBJ2-6	ASSHDKASSGANVLT
NA	TRBV27	TRBJ1-3	ASTPIYSGNTIY
NA	TRBV7-2	TRBJ1-2	ASSPNPNYGYT
NA	TRBV19	TRBJ2-3	ASSIIPGKDTQY
TRBD1	TRBV7-2	TRBJ1-2	ASRSSGTGGYGYT
NA	TRBV7-9	TRBJ1-2	ASSPGQWKGFYGYT
NA	TRBV9	TRBJ1-2	ASSGYGSYGYT
NA	TRBV20-1	TRBJ1-2	SARRQGYT
NA	TRBV7-8	TRBJ1-1	ASSLLGGRSAEAF
TRBD1	TRBV7-9	TRBJ1-4	ASSLRGQLHEKLF
TRBD2	TRBV28	TRBJ2-1	ASRRSGGDEQF
TRBD1	TRBV5-8	TRBJ1-5	ASSYGTDLYQPQH